Each of the 19 T cell receptor beta chains below was sequenced from the same sample in a study of blood T cell repertoires in COVID-19. Produced via immunoSEQ multiplex PCR; TCRdb's table is partial and in-frame only. The sample includes 91,000 or so clones, over 80% of them seen just once. Sequenced material: peripheral blood. These TCRs come from a woman in her forties or fifties in a cohort sampled during active COVID-19.

V and J are TRBV18 and TRBJ2-2; D unclear. Trimming took off 3 bases at V and 1 base at J, with 6 bases between the two ends. This CDR3 comprises 14 residues. The germline CDR1 and CDR2 sequences are KGHSH and LQKENI. The CDR3 DNA follows: TGTGCCAGCTCACCCAGGCAGAACACCGGGGAGCTGTTTTTT. Its translation is CASSPRQNTGELFF.

The V gene is TRBV12-5, the J gene TRBJ1-2; no clear D gene. The CDR3 has 13 amino acids. Germline V gene lookup returns CDR1 LGHNT and CDR2 FRNRAP. The ends were cut back, 2 bases at V and 8 bases at J, with 12 bases in the middle. Here the CDR3 DNA reads TGTGCTAGTGGTTTGACTGACATAAGCGGCTACACCTTC. Its protein product is CASGLTDISGYTF.

The V and J genes are TRBV11-2 and TRBJ2-1; 7 positions match TRBD2. This CDR3 has 14 residues. In germline, CDR1 is SGHAT, CDR2 FQNNGV. V dropped 5 bases and J dropped 5; count of bases not matched to a gene: 6. The CDR3 DNA reads as TGTGCCAGCAGCCCCCCACTAGCGCACAATGAGCAGTTCTTC. This gives the protein CASSPPLAHNEQFF.

This clone was seen just once. This chain links TRBV7-7 with TRBJ2-2; weak D call: TRBD2 (6 bases). There are 13 residues in the CDR3. The V gene's germline CDR1 is SSHAT and CDR2 FNYEAQ (reference sequence). V lost 11 bases to trimming and J lost 4 bases, with 14 bases between them. The CDR3 nucleotides read TGTGCCGCCGGCAGGGAGGTCACCGGGGAGCTGTTTTTT. Translating it yields CAAGREVTGELFF.

A single count supports this clone. The chain has TRBV7-9 and TRBJ1-5, with TRBD1 matching over 7 bases. CDR1 is SEHNR, CDR2 FQNEAQ, per germline (reference sequence). This CDR3 is built from 15 residues. V lost 4 bases to trimming and J lost 5 bases; unmatched junction nucleotides: 8. CDR3 sequence reads: CASSSAGQLHQPQHF. The DNA of the CDR3 is TGTGCCAGCAGCTCGGCGGGACAGCTACATCAGCCCCAGCATTTT.

This chain connects TRBV19 to TRBJ2-3; TRBD1 matches at 7 bases. In germline, CDR1 is LNHDA, CDR2 SQIVND (reference sequence). Trimming removed 3 bases from V and 2 bases from J; junction bases left unmatched: 2. The CDR3 length is 14 residues. CDR3 residues: CASSIQGVTDTQYF. The CDR3 DNA reads TGTGCCAGTAGTATCCAGGGGGTCACAGATACGCAGTATTTT.

V usage is TRBV2 and J usage is TRBJ1-1, with TRBD1 matching over 7 bases. Germline V gene data show CDR1 as SNHLY and CDR2 as FYNNEI. The CDR3 consists of 15 residues. Trimming cost V 8 bases and J 4 bases; bases outside gene matches: 13. The CDR3 DNA reads as TGTGCCAGCGGACCTTCGGGACAGCCGGGCACTGAAGCTTTCTTT. This sequence encodes CASGPSGQPGTEAFF.

This clone has a handful of counts. The V gene is TRBV20-1, the J gene TRBJ1-1; D may be TRBD1 (5 bases). The CDR3 contains 13 residues. Germline values: CDR1 DFQATT, CDR2 SNEGSKA (reference sequence). Trimming removed 3 bases at V and 3 bases at J, with 11 bases between. CDR3: CSASEGAYTEAFF. DNA for the CDR3: TGCAGTGCTAGTGAAGGGGCCTACACTGAAGCTTTCTTT.

The chain recombines TRBV21-1 with TRBJ2-7; the table assigns TRBD2, which was not confirmed against the DNA. TRBV21-1 is described as a pseudogene. The CDR3 runs 16 residues. For the CDR3, the DNA is TGTGCCAGCAGCAAAGAGGCTAGCGAGAGATCCTACGAGCAGTACTTC. This codes for CASSKEASERSYEQYF.

This sequence joins TRBV5-1 and TRBJ1-2; D unclear. The V end was cut by 0 bases, the J end by 0 bases, with 9 bases between. The CDR3 is 15 residues long. Germline-derived CDR1 and CDR2 are SGHRS and YFSETQ. The CDR3 spells CASSLAGDPNYGYTF. The CDR3 nucleotides are TGCGCCAGCAGCTTGGCCGGGGATCCTAACTATGGCTACACCTTC.

CDR3 sequence (DNA): TGTGCCAGCAGCAGACTAGCGTTCGCGACCGGGGAGCTGTTTTTT. This codes for CASSRLAFATGELFF. The chain has TRBV7-9 and TRBJ2-2, with 8 bases lining up with TRBD2. This CDR3 has 15 residues. Germline V gene lookup returns CDR1 SEHNR and CDR2 FQNEAQ (reference sequence). With 5 bases clipped from V and 5 bases from J, the junction kept 7 bases outside the gene matches.

This clone appeared once. The chain is built from TRBV28 and TRBJ2-7, with D possibly matching TRBD2 (5 bases). This CDR3 is built from 13 residues. Deletions cut 8 bases from V and 0 bases from J, with 11 bases between. Germline CDR1 reads MDHEN; CDR2 reads SYDVKM. The CDR3 coding sequence is TGTGCCAGCCACGCGGGTTACTCCTACGAGCAGTACTTC. Protein: CASHAGYSYEQYF.

This clone was observed once. One end of the junction varies from germline; a read error may be responsible. The chain has TRBV28 and TRBJ1-2; D may be TRBD1 (6 bases). The germline CDR1 and CDR2 sequences are MDHEN and SYDVKM. This CDR3 region has 13 residues. The CDR3 loop reads CASSLDSNNGYTF. The DNA for the CDR3 is TGTGCCAGCAGTTTGGACAGTAACAATGGCTACACCTTC.

The rearrangement joins TRBV6-4 to TRBJ2-1; D perhaps matches TRBD1 (6 bases). Germline CDR1 reads MRHNA; CDR2 reads SNTAGT. Trimming removed 7 bases from V and 10 bases from J, with 17 bases in between. This CDR3 is built from 13 residues. The CDR3 spells CASTRETGGEQFF. The CDR3 DNA sequence: TGTGCCAGCACGAGGGAGACAGGTGGGGAGCAGTTCTTC.

The table lists this clone with a count of one. This chain connects TRBV12-3 or TRBV12-4 to TRBJ1-2, with D uncertain. V was shortened by 3 bases and J by 7 bases, with 12 bases between the two germline ends. CDR3 length: 13 amino acids. This chain's CDR3 is CASSFDTPVGYTF. The CDR3 DNA sequence: TGTGCCAGCAGTTTTGACACTCCCGTTGGCTACACCTTC.

The J gene is TRBJ2-7, the V gene TRBV5-4; 7 positions match TRBD1. The V gene end was trimmed by 3 bases and the J gene end by 3 bases; junction bases not matched to a gene: 9. Per the germline V gene, CDR1 is SGHNT and CDR2 is YYREEE (reference sequence). This CDR3 has 15 residues. CDR3 in DNA: TGTGCCAGCAGCTCCTCGGGACAGTTAGACTACGAGCAGTACTTC. It is translated as CASSSSGQLDYEQYF. Complete variable domain (other parts from reference TRBV5-4 and TRBJ2-7): ETGVTQSPTHLIKTRGQQVTLRCSSQSGHNTVSWYQQALGQGPQFIFQYYREEENGRGNFPPRFSGLQFPNYSSELNVNALELDDSALYLCASSSSGQLDYEQYFGPGTRLTVT.

This clone was seen a single time. The chain employs TRBV19 and TRBJ2-2; TRBD2 agrees at 10 bases. The CDR3 runs 16 residues. V dropped 7 bases and J dropped 0; count of bases not matched to a gene: 5. The germline V gene encodes CDR1 LNHDA and CDR2 SQIVND (reference sequence). The CDR3: CASINGLAANTGELFF. In DNA form, the CDR3 reads TGTGCCAGTATAAACGGACTAGCGGCGAACACCGGGGAGCTGTTTTTT.

V usage is TRBV9 and J usage is TRBJ1-2; possible D gene TRBD1, 5 bases. CDR3 length equals 15 residues. Trimming removed 0 bases at V and 7 bases at J, with 16 bases between. CDR1 SGDLS and CDR2 YYNGEE come from the germline V gene. The CDR3 loop reads CASSVDGRGSRGYTF. CDR3 in DNA: TGTGCCAGCAGCGTAGATGGGAGGGGTTCGCGTGGCTACACCTTC.

V and J are TRBV5-6 and TRBJ1-2; D is unresolved. Germline V CDR1 and CDR2: SGHDT, YYEEEE. The CDR3 contains 12 residues. Deletions cut 4 bases from V and 8 bases from J, with 12 bases between. The CDR3 region has the DNA TGTGCCAGCAGCCCCGGACGGGAGGGCTACACCTTC. Translated: CASSPGREGYTF.